This TCR beta chain was sequenced in a study of T cell responses to AZD1222 COVID-19 vaccine. Study background: Doses given second, at about 4 or about 12 weeks, were pooled.

This CDR3 has 14 residues. The germline gives CDR1 SGHRS, CDR2 YFSETQ. Trimming at V came to 0 bases and at J to 4 bases, leaving 1 base not matched to a gene. The data were produced by immunoSEQ multiplex PCR, yet TCRdb's version contains in-frame clones alone and is incomplete. The data contain around 87,000 clones, approximately 91% of them singletons. Notes on this clone: The antigen remains undetermined.

Findings and limits, study-wide: Unmutated variant regions are reportedly targeted by nearly half of spike-specific TCRs. Donors were mostly white British, more females; clonal diversity possibly underestimated. Repertoires were obtained only post-peak T cell response.

The material was peripheral blood, obtained on day 0 of AZD1222 vaccination. The TCR originated in an adult in good health. This sequence joins TRBV5-1 and TRBJ2-5, with 9 positions matching TRBD2. The CDR3 loop is CASSLVSGGETQYF. CDR3 coding DNA: TGCGCCAGCAGCTTGGTTAGCGGGGGAGAGACCCAGTACTTC.